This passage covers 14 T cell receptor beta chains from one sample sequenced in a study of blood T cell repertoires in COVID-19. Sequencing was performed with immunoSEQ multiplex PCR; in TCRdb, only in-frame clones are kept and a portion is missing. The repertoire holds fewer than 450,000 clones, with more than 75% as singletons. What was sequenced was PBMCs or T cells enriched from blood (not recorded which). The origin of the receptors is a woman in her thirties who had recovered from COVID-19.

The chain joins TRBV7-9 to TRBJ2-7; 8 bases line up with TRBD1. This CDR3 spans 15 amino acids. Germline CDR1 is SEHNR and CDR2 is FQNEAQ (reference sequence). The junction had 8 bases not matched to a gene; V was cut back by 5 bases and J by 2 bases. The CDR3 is CASSPGTGLTYEQYF. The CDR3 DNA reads TGTGCCAGCAGCCCAGGGACAGGACTCACCTACGAGCAGTACTTC.

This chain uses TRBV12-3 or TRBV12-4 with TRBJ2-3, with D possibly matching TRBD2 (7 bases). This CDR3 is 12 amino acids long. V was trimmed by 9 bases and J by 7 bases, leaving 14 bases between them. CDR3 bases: TGTGCCAGTAGGGGGGGGCGAAATACGCAGTATTTT. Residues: CASRGGRNTQYF.

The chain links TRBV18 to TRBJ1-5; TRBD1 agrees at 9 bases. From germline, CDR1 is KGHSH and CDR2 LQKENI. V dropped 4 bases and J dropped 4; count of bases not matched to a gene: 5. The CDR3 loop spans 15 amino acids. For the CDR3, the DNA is TGTGCCAGCTCACTGGGGACAGGGCCAAATCAGCCCCAGCATTTT. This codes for CASSLGTGPNQPQHF.

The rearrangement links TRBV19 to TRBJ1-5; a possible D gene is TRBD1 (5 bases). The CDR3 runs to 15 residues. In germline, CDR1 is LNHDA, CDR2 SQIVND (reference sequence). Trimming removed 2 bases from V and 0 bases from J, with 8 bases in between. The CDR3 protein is CASSILGHSNQPQHF. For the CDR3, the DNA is TGTGCCAGTAGTATACTGGGGCATAGCAATCAGCCCCAGCATTTT.

The CDR3 protein is CASKGGIGGAKNIQYF. CDR3 nucleotides: TGTGCCAGCAAGGGGGGGATCGGGGGAGCCAAAAACATTCAGTACTTC. This rearrangement joins TRBV2 to TRBJ2-4; a possible D gene is TRBD2 (7 bases). V was trimmed by 7 bases and J by 0 bases, leaving 16 bases between them. The CDR3 extends over 16 amino acids. Per the germline V gene, CDR1 is SNHLY and CDR2 is FYNNEI.

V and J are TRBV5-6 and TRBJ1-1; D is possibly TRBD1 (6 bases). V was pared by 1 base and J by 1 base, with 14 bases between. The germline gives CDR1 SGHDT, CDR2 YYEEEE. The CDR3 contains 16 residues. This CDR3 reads CASSLRQGMRNTEAFF. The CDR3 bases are TGTGCCAGCAGCTTGAGGCAGGGGATGAGGAACACTGAAGCTTTCTTT.

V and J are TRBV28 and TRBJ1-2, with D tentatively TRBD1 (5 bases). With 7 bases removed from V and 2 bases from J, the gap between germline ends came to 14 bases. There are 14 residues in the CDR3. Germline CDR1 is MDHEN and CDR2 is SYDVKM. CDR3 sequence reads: CASTLGHLNYGYTF. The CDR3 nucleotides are TGTGCCAGCACCTTAGGACATCTAAACTATGGCTACACCTTC.

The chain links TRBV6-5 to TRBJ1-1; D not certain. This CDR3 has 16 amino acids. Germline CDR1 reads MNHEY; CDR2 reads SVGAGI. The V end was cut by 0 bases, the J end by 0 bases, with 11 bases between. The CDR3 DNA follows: TGTGCCAGCAGTTACTCTCGGGGTGTGGTGAACACTGAAGCTTTCTTT. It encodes CASSYSRGVVNTEAFF.

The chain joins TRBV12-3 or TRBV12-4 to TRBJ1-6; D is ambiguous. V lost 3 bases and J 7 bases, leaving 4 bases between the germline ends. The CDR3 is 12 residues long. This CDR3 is CASSFPNSPLHF. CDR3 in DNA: TGTGCCAGCAGTTTCCCGAATTCACCCCTCCACTTT.

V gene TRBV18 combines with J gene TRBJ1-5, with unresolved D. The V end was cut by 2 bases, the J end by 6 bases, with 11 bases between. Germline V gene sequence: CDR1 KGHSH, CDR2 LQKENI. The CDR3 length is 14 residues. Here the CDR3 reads CASSPTGEGQPQHF. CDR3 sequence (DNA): TGTGCCAGCTCACCAACCGGGGAAGGTCAGCCCCAGCATTTT.

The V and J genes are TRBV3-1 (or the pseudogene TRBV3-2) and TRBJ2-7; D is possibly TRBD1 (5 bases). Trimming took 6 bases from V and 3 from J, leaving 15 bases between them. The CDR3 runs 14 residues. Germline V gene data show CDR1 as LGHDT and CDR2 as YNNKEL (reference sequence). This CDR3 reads CASSMGQAYYEQYF. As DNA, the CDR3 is TGTGCCAGCAGTATGGGGCAGGCCTACTACGAGCAGTACTTC.

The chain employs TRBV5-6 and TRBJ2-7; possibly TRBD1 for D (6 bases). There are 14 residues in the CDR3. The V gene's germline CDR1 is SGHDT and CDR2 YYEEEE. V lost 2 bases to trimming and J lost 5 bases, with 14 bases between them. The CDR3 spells CASSLATGSNEQYF. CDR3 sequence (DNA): TGTGCCAGCAGCTTAGCGACAGGCAGCAACGAGCAGTACTTC.

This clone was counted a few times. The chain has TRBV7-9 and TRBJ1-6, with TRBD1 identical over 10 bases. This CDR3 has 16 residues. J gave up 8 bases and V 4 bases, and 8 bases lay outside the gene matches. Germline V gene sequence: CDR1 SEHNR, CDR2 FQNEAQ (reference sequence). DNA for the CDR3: TGTGCCAGCAGCTATCGACAGGGGGCTATGGATTCACCCCTCCACTTT. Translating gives CASSYRQGAMDSPLHF.

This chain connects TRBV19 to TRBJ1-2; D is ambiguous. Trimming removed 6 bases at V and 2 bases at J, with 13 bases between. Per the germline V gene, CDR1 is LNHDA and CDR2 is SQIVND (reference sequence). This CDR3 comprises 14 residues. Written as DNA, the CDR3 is TGTGCCAGTAGCCTTTGGACTCCAAACTATGGCTACACCTTC. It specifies CASSLWTPNYGYTF.